The T cell receptor (beta chain) described here comes from a study of blood T cell repertoires in COVID-19. J lost 4 bases, V lost 1 base, and 2 bases had no gene match. The germline CDR1 and CDR2 sequences are SEHNR and FQNEAQ (reference sequence). The CDR3 totals 15 residues. Only in-frame clones appear in the TCRdb table, and some are missing; sequencing was by immunoSEQ multiplex PCR. The sample has about 83,000 clones; around 90% are singletons. The material sequenced was peripheral blood. The rearrangement uses TRBV7-9 and TRBJ2-7; 12 nucleotides line up with TRBD1. The clonotype originates from a man in his 60s with acute or convalescent COVID-19. The CDR3 nucleotides are TGTGCCAGCAGCTTAGGGGACAGGGGGCTTTACGAGCAGTACTTC. It encodes CASSLGDRGLYEQYF.